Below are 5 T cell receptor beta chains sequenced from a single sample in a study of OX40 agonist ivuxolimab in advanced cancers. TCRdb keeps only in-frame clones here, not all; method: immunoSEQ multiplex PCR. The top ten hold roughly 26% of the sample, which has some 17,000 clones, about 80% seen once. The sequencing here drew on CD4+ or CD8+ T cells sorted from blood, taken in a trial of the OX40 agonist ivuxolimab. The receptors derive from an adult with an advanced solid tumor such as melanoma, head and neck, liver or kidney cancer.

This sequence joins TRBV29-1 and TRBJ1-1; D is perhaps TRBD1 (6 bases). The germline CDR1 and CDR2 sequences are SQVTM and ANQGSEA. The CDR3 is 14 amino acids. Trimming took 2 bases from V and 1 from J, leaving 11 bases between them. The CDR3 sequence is CSVEQQGRNTEAFF. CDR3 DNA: TGCAGCGTTGAACAGCAGGGGAGGAACACTGAAGCTTTCTTT.

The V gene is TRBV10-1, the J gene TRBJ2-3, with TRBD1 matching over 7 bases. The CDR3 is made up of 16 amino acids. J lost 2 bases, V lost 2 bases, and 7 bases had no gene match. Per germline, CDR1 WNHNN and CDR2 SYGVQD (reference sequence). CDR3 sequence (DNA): TGCGCCAGCAGTGAGGAAGAGACAGGGCTCACAGATACGCAGTATTTT. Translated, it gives CASSEEETGLTDTQYF.

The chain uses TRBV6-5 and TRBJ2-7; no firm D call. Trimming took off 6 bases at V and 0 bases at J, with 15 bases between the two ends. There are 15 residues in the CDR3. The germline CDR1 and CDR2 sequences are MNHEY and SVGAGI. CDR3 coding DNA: TGTGCCAGCAGCCCTAATGACGGTAGCTCCTACGAGCAGTACTTC. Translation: CASSPNDGSSYEQYF.

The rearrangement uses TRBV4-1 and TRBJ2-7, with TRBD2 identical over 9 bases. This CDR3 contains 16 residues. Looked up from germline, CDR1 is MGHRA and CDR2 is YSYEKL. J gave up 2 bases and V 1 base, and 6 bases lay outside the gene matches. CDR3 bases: TGCGCCAGCAGCCAAGCGCAGGCTAGCGGGACCTACGAGCAGTACTTC. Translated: CASSQAQASGTYEQYF.

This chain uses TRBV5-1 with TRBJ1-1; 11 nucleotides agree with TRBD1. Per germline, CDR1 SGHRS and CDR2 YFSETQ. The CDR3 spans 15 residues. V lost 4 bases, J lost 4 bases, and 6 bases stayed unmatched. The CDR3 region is CASSPRTGGGTEAFF. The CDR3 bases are TGCGCCAGCAGCCCGCGGACAGGGGGCGGCACTGAAGCTTTCTTT.